Below, 31 T cell receptor beta chains from the same sample are listed, as sequenced in a study of patients and donors after allogeneic stem cell transplantation. MiXCR, applied by TCRdb to the RT-PCR reads, yields one record per CDR3 protein. The table has 410,000 or so distinct CDR3 sequences, around 15% seen once. Material: blood, either unsorted or a sorted T cell fraction (not recorded which). The receptors were gathered from a human donor who was either an allogeneic HSCT recipient or a stem cell or donor lymphocyte infusion donor (not recorded which). It is not recorded whose cells these are; they may come from a transplant donor.

In this sample, this clonotype turned up a few times. The rearrangement joins TRBV21-1 to TRBJ2-5; the table assigns TRBD1, which was not confirmed against the DNA. TRBV21-1 is a recognized pseudogene. The CDR3 totals 17 residues. As DNA, the CDR3 is TGTGCCAGCAGCAGATCCCGGGACAGGAGTCTACAAGAGACCCAGTACTTC. This translates into CASSRSRDRSLQETQYF.

This clonotype was counted only a few times. The chain combines TRBV12-3 or TRBV12-4 with TRBJ2-7; 8 nucleotides line up with TRBD1. The CDR3 length is 15 residues. V was pared by 1 base and J by 2 bases, with 4 bases of the junction left unmatched. CDR3 amino acids: CASSLDRGVTYEQYF. The CDR3 DNA follows: TGTGCCAGCAGTTTAGACAGGGGGGTTACCTACGAGCAGTACTTC.

This chain links TRBV6-5 with TRBJ2-2; 7 bases map to TRBD2. The CDR3 is made up of 15 amino acids. V shed 2 bases, J shed 4 bases, and the junction held 4 bases outside the gene matches. CDR1 and CDR2 from the germline V gene are MNHEY and SVGAGI. As DNA, the CDR3 is TGTGCCAGCAGTTACGGGGGGGGGGTCACCGGGGAGCTGTTTTTT. It translates to CASSYGGGVTGELFF.

This chain links TRBV9 with TRBJ2-1; 14 positions agree with TRBD2. Germline-derived CDR1 and CDR2 are SGDLS and YYNGEE. The ends lost 0 bases at V and 5 bases at J; junction bases unmatched: 10. The CDR3 loop spans 19 amino acids. CDR3 in amino acids: CASSVATTRLAGGHNEQFF. The DNA for the CDR3 is TGTGCCAGCAGCGTAGCCACAACTCGACTAGCGGGAGGGCACAATGAGCAGTTCTTC. Based on the CDR3 plus reference TRBV9 and TRBJ2-1, the full variable domain is DSGVTQTPKHLITATGQRVTLRCSPRSGDLSVYWYQQSLDQGLQFLIQYYNGEERAKGNILERFSAQQFPDLHSELNLSSLELGDSALYFCASSVATTRLAGGHNEQFFGPGTRLTVL.

The V gene is TRBV12-3 or TRBV12-4, the J gene TRBJ2-5, with 11 positions matching TRBD1. J was trimmed by 5 bases and V by 8 bases; bases with no gene match: 4. This CDR3 contains 13 residues. CDR3 residues: CASGRDRGETQYF. The CDR3 nucleotides read TGTGCCAGCGGCCGGGACAGGGGGGAGACCCAGTACTTC.

J is TRBJ2-1 and V is TRBV6-1; 7 nucleotides agree with TRBD1. V gave up 7 bases and J gave up 2 bases; unmatched junction bases: 5. Germline V gene data show CDR1 as MNHNS and CDR2 as SASEGT. The CDR3 has 14 amino acids. The CDR3 here is CASTATGTYNEQFF. In DNA, the CDR3 is TGTGCCAGCACCGCGACAGGGACCTACAATGAGCAGTTCTTC.

The rearrangement uses TRBV4-1 and TRBJ1-1, with 7 nucleotides matching TRBD1. CDR3 length: 13 residues. The V gene's germline CDR1 is MGHRA and CDR2 YSYEKL. V trimming: 9 bases; J trimming: 2 bases; junction bases outside the gene matches: 6. CDR3 in DNA: TGCGCCAGTACAGGGGTGAGAAACACTGAAGCTTTCTTT. The encoded protein is CASTGVRNTEAFF.

The chain uses TRBV5-1 and TRBJ2-5; D uncertain. Germline V gene sequence: CDR1 SGHRS, CDR2 YFSETQ. The CDR3 runs 16 residues. Trimming stripped 3 bases from V and 5 bases from J, with 20 bases between. The CDR3 here is CASSWTQGPHTETQYF. The CDR3 DNA is TGCGCCAGCAGCTGGACCCAAGGCCCTCATACGGAGACCCAGTACTTC.

This clonotype was seen more than once but under ten times. V gene TRBV5-1 combines with J gene TRBJ1-1; D possibly corresponds to TRBD1 (5 bases). Trimming shortened V by 0 bases and J by 6 bases, and 9 bases separated the two germline ends. CDR1 is SGHRS, CDR2 YFSETQ, per germline. This CDR3 region has 13 residues. The DNA for the CDR3 is TGCGCCAGCAGCTTGGCGGGGACGCCTGAAGCTTTCTTT. Translated: CASSLAGTPEAFF. The whole variable domain, filled in from reference TRBV5-1 and TRBJ1-1, reads KAGVTQTPRYLIKTRGQQVTLSCSPISGHRSVSWYQQTPGQGLQFLFEYFSETQRNKGNFPGRFSGRQFSNSRSEMNVSTLELGDSALYLCASSLAGTPEAFFGQGTRLTVV.

This clonotype was found a few times. The chain uses TRBV14 and TRBJ2-5; the match to TRBD1 covers 11 bases. The V gene's germline CDR1 is SGHDN and CDR2 FVKESK. The CDR3 loop spans 15 amino acids. V gave up 2 bases and J gave up 4 bases; unmatched junction bases: 3. CDR3 coding DNA: TGTGCCAGCAGCCAACTGGACAGGGGGCGAGAGACCCAGTACTTC. Translating it yields CASSQLDRGRETQYF.

The chain uses TRBV12-3 or TRBV12-4 and TRBJ2-1; 7 bases fit TRBD2. This CDR3 is built from 14 residues. V lost 6 bases, J lost 7 bases, and 9 bases stayed unmatched. Written as DNA, the CDR3 is TGTGCCAGCAGCCTCGGGACTACCCTTAATGAGCAGTTCTTC. Protein: CASSLGTTLNEQFF.

The gene calls are TRBV28 and TRBJ2-5, with TRBD2 matching over 9 bases. The germline gives CDR1 MDHEN, CDR2 SYDVKM. The CDR3 consists of 17 residues. V lost 2 bases to trimming and J lost 5 bases; unmatched junction nucleotides: 12. CDR3 residues: CASSLGRLAGRAETQYF. Here the CDR3 DNA reads TGTGCCAGCAGTTTAGGACGTCTAGCGGGACGGGCGGAGACCCAGTACTTC.

The CDR3 DNA follows: TGTGCCAGCAGACGCACTAGCGGAGACTACGAGCAGTACTTC. It translates to CASRRTSGDYEQYF. This chain uses TRBV6-1 with TRBJ2-7; 8 nucleotides line up with TRBD2. This CDR3 contains 14 residues. V shed 6 bases, J shed 3 bases, and the junction held 7 bases outside the gene matches. Germline V CDR1 and CDR2: MNHNS, SASEGT.

This clonotype was recorded a few times. The V call is TRBV6-2 or TRBV6-3, the J call TRBJ1-1, with a weak D call TRBD1 (5 bases). V was trimmed by 0 bases and J by 1 base, leaving 9 bases between them. Per the germline V gene, CDR1 is MNHEY and CDR2 is SVGEGT. This CDR3 is built from 15 residues. The CDR3 region is CASSYSRQKNTEAFF. CDR3 DNA sequence: TGTGCCAGCAGTTACTCACGACAGAAGAACACTGAAGCTTTCTTT.

This clonotype was observed a handful of times. This sequence joins TRBV12-3 or TRBV12-4 and TRBJ1-2; D gene unclear. This CDR3 spans 13 amino acids. V was shortened by 3 bases and J by 4 bases, with 9 bases between the two germline ends. CDR3 in DNA: TGTGCCAGCAGTTTCGGGCGGAGCTATGGCTACACCTTC. Protein: CASSFGRSYGYTF.

The rearrangement joins TRBV4-3 to TRBJ1-6; D is uncertain. The CDR3 has 14 amino acids. Germline CDR1 LGHNA, CDR2 YSLEER. V was clipped by 0 bases and J by 11 bases, with 11 bases between them. The CDR3 loop reads CASSQERGHPPLHF. The DNA for the CDR3 is TGCGCCAGCAGCCAAGAACGAGGCCATCCACCCCTCCACTTT.

The V gene is TRBV12-3 or TRBV12-4, the J gene TRBJ2-6; the D gene is possibly TRBD2 (6 bases). This CDR3 spans 15 amino acids. V was clipped by 3 bases and J by 9 bases, with 15 bases between them. The CDR3 DNA sequence: TGTGCCAGCAGTTTCTACGGAGGGCTCTACAACGTCCTGACTTTC. Encoded protein: CASSFYGGLYNVLTF.

Points on this clonotype: A read error may account for a junction end that differs from germline. The V call is TRBV4-1, the J call TRBJ2-4, with D possibly matching TRBD1 (5 bases). The CDR3 extends over 11 amino acids. Per germline, CDR1 MGHRA and CDR2 YSYEKL. CDR3 bases: TGCGCCAGCAGCCAAGACCAGGGTCTAAACTTC. Encoded protein: CASSQDQGLNF.

The genes are TRBV6-6 and TRBJ1-6, with D perhaps matching TRBD1 (5 bases). CDR3 length equals 13 residues. Germline values: CDR1 MNHNY, CDR2 SVGAGI (reference sequence). The ends were cut back, 5 bases at V and 11 bases at J, with 13 bases in the middle. The CDR3 reads CASSPAGDAPLHF. CDR3 bases: TGTGCCAGCAGTCCTGCGGGGGATGCACCCCTCCACTTT.

The genes are TRBV5-1 and TRBJ2-7; D remains ambiguous. Trimming pared 4 bases from V and 2 bases from J, leaving 13 bases between. Germline V gene data show CDR1 as SGHRS and CDR2 as YFSETQ. CDR3 length equals 14 residues. CDR3 sequence: CASSTGRNTYEQYF. The CDR3 DNA reads TGCGCCAGCAGCACGGGTCGCAATACCTACGAGCAGTACTTC.

The chain has TRBV10-2 and TRBJ2-1; 8 bases align to TRBD2. CDR3 length: 15 amino acids. CDR1 and CDR2 (germline): WSHSY, SAAADI. Trimming took 3 bases from V and 6 from J; bases not matched to a gene: 7. DNA for the CDR3: TGCGCCAGCAGTGACGGGAGGGCTGGGCCCAATGAGCAGTTCTTC. This encodes CASSDGRAGPNEQFF.

This clonotype was picked up a small number of times. V usage is TRBV5-1 and J usage is TRBJ1-3, with a tentative D call TRBD1 (6 bases). The germline V and J ends were trimmed by 4 bases and 2 bases, with 16 bases remaining between them. This CDR3 is 16 amino acids long. Per germline, CDR1 SGHRS and CDR2 YFSETQ. The CDR3 here is CASSLVVGAAGNTIYF. CDR3 bases: TGCGCCAGCAGCCTGGTGGTGGGGGCGGCTGGAAACACCATATATTTT.

This clonotype was observed a few times. The chain has TRBV7-9 and TRBJ2-7; 7 bases are a match to TRBD1. CDR3 length equals 14 residues. CDR1 and CDR2 (germline): SEHNR, FQNEAQ (reference sequence). V lost 2 bases, J lost 4 bases, and 5 bases stayed unmatched. The CDR3 sequence: CASSLPGTVYEQYF. The CDR3 DNA reads TGTGCCAGCAGCTTACCCGGGACAGTATACGAGCAGTACTTC.

This clonotype turned up a few times. CDR3 sequence (DNA): TGTGCCAGTACCCTCCCGGGACAGAATAATTCACCCCTCCACTTT. Translated, it gives CASTLPGQNNSPLHF. The rearrangement links TRBV19 to TRBJ1-6; TRBD1 matches at 7 bases. The V gene end was trimmed by 7 bases and the J gene end by 5 bases; junction bases not matched to a gene: 8. Germline CDR1 reads LNHDA; CDR2 reads SQIVND (reference sequence). This CDR3 contains 15 residues.

This clonotype was seen many times. The chain couples TRBV12-3 or TRBV12-4 to TRBJ1-4; the D is unclear. The CDR3 totals 14 residues. V was shortened by 7 bases and J by 5 bases, with 14 bases between the two germline ends. CDR3 sequence: CASNLGQRNEKLFF. CDR3 coding DNA: TGTGCCAGCAATCTGGGCCAAAGGAATGAAAAACTGTTTTTT.

In its sample, this clonotype was seen many times. This chain connects TRBV15 to TRBJ1-2; D is ambiguous. CDR1 is LNHNV and CDR2 is YYDKDF in the germline V gene (reference sequence). This CDR3 has 15 amino acids. Trimming left V 0 bases short and J 6 bases short, with 14 bases between. The CDR3 region has the DNA TGTGCCACCAGCAGAGATAATAGAAATCGAGATGGCTACACCTTC. Amino acid sequence: CATSRDNRNRDGYTF.

This clonotype was detected only a few times. The genes are TRBV20-1 and TRBJ2-6, with D hard to call. This CDR3 is built from 14 residues. Germline V gene sequence: CDR1 DFQATT, CDR2 SNEGSKA (reference sequence). Deletions cut 3 bases from V and 0 bases from J, with 6 bases between. CDR3 nucleotides: TGCAGTGCTAGGGGCACCTCTGGGGCCAACGTCCTGACTTTC. This translates into CSARGTSGANVLTF.

V usage is TRBV5-8 and J usage is TRBJ2-1; D gene ambiguous. Germline assignment: CDR1 SGHTS and CDR2 YDEGEE. The germline V and J ends were trimmed by 4 bases and 5 bases, with 16 bases remaining between them. The CDR3 is made up of 15 amino acids. CDR3 loop: CASSLPGSVNNEQFF. The CDR3 coding sequence is TGTGCCAGCAGCCTCCCCGGAAGCGTTAACAATGAGCAGTTCTTC.

This chain's CDR3 is CASSKGPVYARGNQPQHF. The CDR3 nucleotides read TGTGCCAGCAGCAAAGGGCCCGTATACGCAAGGGGCAATCAGCCCCAGCATTTT. The genes are TRBV21-1 and TRBJ1-5. TRBV21-1 is a recognized pseudogene. The CDR3 contains 18 residues.

This sequence joins TRBV7-9 and TRBJ2-7; D is perhaps TRBD1 (6 bases). The germline V and J ends were trimmed by 2 bases and 2 bases, with 10 bases remaining between them. The CDR3 extends over 14 amino acids. Per germline, CDR1 SEHNR and CDR2 FQNEAQ (reference sequence). The CDR3 DNA reads TGTGCCAGCAGCTTACCAGGGGCCCCCTACGAGCAGTACTTC. The encoded protein is CASSLPGAPYEQYF.

This chain uses TRBV24-1 with TRBJ1-5, with TRBD1 as a possible D gene (5 bases). Trimming stripped 5 bases from V and 4 bases from J, with 11 bases between. CDR1 KGHDR and CDR2 SFDVKD come from the germline V gene. The CDR3 spans 14 residues. CDR3 sequence (DNA): TGTGCCACCAGTGTCCCTCAGGGTAATCAGCCCCAGCATTTT. Residues: CATSVPQGNQPQHF.